The sequence of this T cell receptor (beta chain) was determined in a study of cytomegalovirus exposure and HLA in healthy donors. Trimming took 6 bases from V and 5 from J, leaving 19 bases between them. The CDR3 has 15 residues. Germline CDR1 MNHNS, CDR2 SASEGT. Those who donated were healthy bone marrow donors. In the PCR, 60 Vbeta and 13 Jbeta primers were used. Per the original methods: Around 11 million of about 80 million unique TCR beta chains were shared, per a later count. This table comes from immunoSEQ multiplex PCR, and its TCRdb copy is limited to in-frame clones, with some not included. V, J and clone size reflect that table, while D and trimming were determined from the DNA. The sample consists of 150,000 to 200,000 clones, over 70% of them appearing once.

The sample comprised PBMCs. The chain employs TRBV6-1 and TRBJ1-2; D not certain. The source is a woman younger than 45 in good health and CMV-seronegative. CDR3 residues: CASRSGPEGPYGYTF. CDR3 bases: TGTGCCAGCAGGTCGGGTCCGGAGGGCCCTTATGGCTACACCTTC.